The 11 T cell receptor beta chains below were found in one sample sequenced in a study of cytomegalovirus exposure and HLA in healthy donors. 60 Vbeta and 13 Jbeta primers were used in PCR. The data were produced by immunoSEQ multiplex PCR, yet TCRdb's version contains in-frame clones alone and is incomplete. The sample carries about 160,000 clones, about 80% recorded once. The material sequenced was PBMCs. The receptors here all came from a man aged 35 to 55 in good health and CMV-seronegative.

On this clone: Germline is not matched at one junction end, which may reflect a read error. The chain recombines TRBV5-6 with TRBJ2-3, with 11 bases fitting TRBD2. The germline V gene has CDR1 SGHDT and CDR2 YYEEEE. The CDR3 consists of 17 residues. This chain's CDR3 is CAGSLSGTSGQTDTQYF. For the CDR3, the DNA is TGTGCCGGCAGCTTGTCGGGGACTAGCGGACAAACAGATACGCAGTATTTT.

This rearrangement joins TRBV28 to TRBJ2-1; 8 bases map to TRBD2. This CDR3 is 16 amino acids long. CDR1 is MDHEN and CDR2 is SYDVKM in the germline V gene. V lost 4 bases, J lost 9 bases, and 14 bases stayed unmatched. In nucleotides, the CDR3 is TGTGCCAGCAGTTATTCATTCATCGGGGGGGCTGGTGAGCAGTTCTTC. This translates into CASSYSFIGGAGEQFF.

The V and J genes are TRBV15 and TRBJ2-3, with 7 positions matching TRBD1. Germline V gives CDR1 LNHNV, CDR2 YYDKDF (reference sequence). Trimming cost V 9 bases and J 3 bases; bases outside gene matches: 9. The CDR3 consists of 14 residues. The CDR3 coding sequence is TGTGCCACTACACAGGGGCCAGTGACAGATACGCAGTATTTT. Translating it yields CATTQGPVTDTQYF. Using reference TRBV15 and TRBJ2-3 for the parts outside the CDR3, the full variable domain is DAMVIQNPRYQVTQFGKPVTLSCSQTLNHNVMYWYQQKSSQAPKLLFHYYDKDFNNEADTPDNFQSRRPNTSFCFLDIRSPGLGDTAMYLCATTQGPVTDTQYFGPGTRLTVL.

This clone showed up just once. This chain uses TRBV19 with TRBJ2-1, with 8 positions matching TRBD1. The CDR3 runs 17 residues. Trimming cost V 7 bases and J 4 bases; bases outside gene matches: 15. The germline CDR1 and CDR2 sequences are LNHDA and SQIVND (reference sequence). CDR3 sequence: CASTSFSSGGSYNEQFF. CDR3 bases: TGTGCCAGTACCTCCTTCTCGTCAGGGGGCAGTTACAATGAGCAGTTCTTC.

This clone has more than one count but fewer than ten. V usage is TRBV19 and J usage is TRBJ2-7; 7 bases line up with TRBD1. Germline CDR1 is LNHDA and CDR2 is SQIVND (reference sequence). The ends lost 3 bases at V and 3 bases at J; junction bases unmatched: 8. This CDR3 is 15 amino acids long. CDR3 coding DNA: TGTGCCAGTAGTATTGGCAGGGGGAGTATCTACGAGCAGTACTTC. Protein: CASSIGRGSIYEQYF.

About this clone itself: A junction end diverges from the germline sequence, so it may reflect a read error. The CDR3 is CASSSDMNTEAFF. In nucleotides, the CDR3 is TGTGCTAGCAGCTCAGACATGAACACTGAAGCTTTCTTT. This chain uses TRBV7-7 with TRBJ1-1; D is unresolved. Germline lookup yields CDR1 SSHAT and CDR2 FNYEAQ (reference sequence). This CDR3 comprises 13 residues.

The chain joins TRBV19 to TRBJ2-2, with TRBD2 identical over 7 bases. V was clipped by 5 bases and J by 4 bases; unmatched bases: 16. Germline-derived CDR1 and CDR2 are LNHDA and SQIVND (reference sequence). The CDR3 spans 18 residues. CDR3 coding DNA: TGTGCCAGTAGTCCAGACCCCTTGGCGGGAGCGGGCACCGGGGAGCTGTTTTTT. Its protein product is CASSPDPLAGAGTGELFF.

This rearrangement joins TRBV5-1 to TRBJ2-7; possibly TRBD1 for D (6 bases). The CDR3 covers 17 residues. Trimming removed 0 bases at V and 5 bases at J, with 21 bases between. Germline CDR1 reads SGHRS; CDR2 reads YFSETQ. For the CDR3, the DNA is TGCGCCAGCAGCTTGGGGGAATCGTTGGGGGCGCGGAACGAGCAGTACTTC. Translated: CASSLGESLGARNEQYF.

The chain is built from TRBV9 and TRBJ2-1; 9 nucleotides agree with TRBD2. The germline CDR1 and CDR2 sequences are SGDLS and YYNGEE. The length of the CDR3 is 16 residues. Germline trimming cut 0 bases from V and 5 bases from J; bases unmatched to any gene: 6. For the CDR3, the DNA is TGTGCCAGCAGCGTAGCTAGCGGGATCGGGCACAATGAGCAGTTCTTC. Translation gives CASSVASGIGHNEQFF.

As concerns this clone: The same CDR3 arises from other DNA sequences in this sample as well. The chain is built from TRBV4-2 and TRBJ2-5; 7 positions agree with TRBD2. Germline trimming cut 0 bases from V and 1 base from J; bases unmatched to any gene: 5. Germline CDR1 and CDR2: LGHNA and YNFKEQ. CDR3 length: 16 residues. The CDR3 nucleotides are TGTGCCAGCAGCCAAGATAGAGGGAGGGGCCAAGAGACCCAGTACTTC. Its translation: CASSQDRGRGQETQYF.

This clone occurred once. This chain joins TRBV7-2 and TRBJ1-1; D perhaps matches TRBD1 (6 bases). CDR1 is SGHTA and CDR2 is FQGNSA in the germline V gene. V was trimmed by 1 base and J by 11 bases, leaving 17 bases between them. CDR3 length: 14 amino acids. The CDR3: CASSLGRGRGEAFF. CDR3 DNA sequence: TGTGCCAGCAGCTTAGGTCGGGGCAGGGGTGAGGCTTTCTTT. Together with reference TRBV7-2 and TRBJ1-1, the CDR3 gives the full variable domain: GAGVSQSPSNKVTEKGKDVELRCDPISGHTALYWYRQSLGQGLEFLIYFQGNSAPDKSGLPSDRFSAERTGGSVSTLTIQRTQQEDSAVYLCASSLGRGRGEAFFGQGTRLTVV.